This T cell receptor beta chain comes out of a study of blood T cells in healthy people across ages. The CDR3 length is 16 residues. V lost 1 base and J lost 8, with 19 bases in between. From germline, CDR1 is SEHNR and CDR2 FQNEAQ (reference sequence). With a J-beta primer mix and a sample-barcoded 5' primer, a second PCR ran roughly 6 to 12 cycles. TCRdb re-derived calls from the 5' RACE reads in MiXCR, one entry per CDR3 protein. The repertoire has 1,100,000 or so distinct CDR3 sequences, more than 35% of them found once; the top ten carry approximately 19%. V gene TRBV7-9 combines with J gene TRBJ2-3, with D perhaps matching TRBD1 (5 bases). The TCR originated in a woman aged 55 to 70 in good health. What was sequenced was blood. The CDR3 bases are TGTGCCAGCAGCTTAGTATCGACAGCCCTCCAAGCTACGCAGTATTTT. It specifies CASSLVSTALQATQYF. Variable domain in full (rest from reference TRBV7-9 and TRBJ2-3): DTGVSQNPRHKITKRGQNVTFRCDPISEHNRLYWYRQTLGQGPEFLTYFQNEAQLEKSRLLSDRFSAERPKGSFSTLEIQRTEQGDSAMYLCASSLVSTALQATQYFGPGTRLTVL.